Listed here is a single T cell receptor beta chain. The antigen is undetermined. These data come from a study of OX40 agonist ivuxolimab in advanced cancers. Across the whole study: People who had prior anti-PD-1, anti-PD-L1 or anti-CTLA-4 therapy could take part, and less than 50% had some. Study-level points and caveats: Clonal expansion among partial responders at 0.1-3.0 mg/kg ranked near the lowest.

Blood sampling took place at baseline, cycle 4 day 1, and cycle 7 day 1. Germline V gene data show CDR1 as SGHRS and CDR2 as YFSETQ. Trimming took off 1 base at V and 7 bases at J, with 6 bases between the two ends. The CDR3 loop spans 12 amino acids. Libraries were prepared by immunoSEQ multiplex PCR; TCRdb keeps only in-frame clonotypes and omits some of them. The sample lists under 85,000 clones, 78% occurring once. The receptor comes from an adult with an advanced solid tumor such as melanoma, head and neck, liver or kidney cancer. The chain employs TRBV5-1 and TRBJ2-1; D call uncertain. This sample comprised CD4+ or CD8+ T cells sorted from blood, obtained in a trial of the OX40 agonist ivuxolimab. CDR3 in DNA: TGCGCCAGCAGCTTGCCTACTAATGAGCAGTTCTTC. Amino acids: CASSLPTNEQFF.